These 28 T cell receptor beta chains originate from one sample sequenced in a study of T-cell reconstitution after alpha-beta-depleted transplantation in children. Using unique molecular identifiers, the investigators prepared the TCRbeta library. In TCRdb, the PCR reads were re-called with MiXCR into one record per CDR3 protein. Of over 550,000 distinct CDR3 sequences listed, about 10% are singletons. The sample consisted of PBMCs from the stem cell graft donor, taken from the stem cell graft. Receptor source: a human donor who donated a stem cell graft to a child with acute myeloid leukemia.

This clonotype was counted between two and nine times. The chain has TRBV20-1 and TRBJ2-1; the match to TRBD2 covers 8 bases. The germline V gene has CDR1 DFQATT and CDR2 SNEGSKA (reference sequence). Trimming at V came to 6 bases and at J to 6 bases, leaving 10 bases not matched to a gene. The CDR3 is made up of 14 amino acids. The CDR3 loop reads CSAQMTAGGNEQFF. In DNA, the CDR3 is TGCAGTGCCCAGATGACCGCGGGAGGCAATGAGCAGTTCTTC.

A few counts support this clonotype. The CDR3 spells CASSLDDGWGGYTF. CDR3 coding DNA: TGTGCCAGCAGCTTAGACGACGGGTGGGGGGGCTACACCTTC. The rearrangement uses TRBV7-8 and TRBJ1-2; possibly TRBD1 for D (5 bases). V was clipped by 1 base and J by 8 bases, with 14 bases between them. The length of the CDR3 is 14 residues. From germline, CDR1 is SGHVS and CDR2 FQNEAQ. Based on the CDR3 plus reference TRBV7-8 and TRBJ1-2, the full variable domain is GAGVSQSPRYKVAKRGQDVALRCDPISGHVSLFWYQQALGQGPEFLTYFQNEAQLDKSGLPSDRFFAERPEGSVSTLKIQRTQQEDSAVYLCASSLDDGWGGYTFGSGTRLTVV.

The V call is TRBV2, the J call TRBJ2-3, with 13 nucleotides matching TRBD2. Trimming removed 7 bases from V and 3 bases from J; junction bases left unmatched: 7. The germline V gene encodes CDR1 SNHLY and CDR2 FYNNEI. This CDR3 has 16 amino acids. CDR3: CASTTGLAGVTDTQYF. CDR3 bases: TGTGCCAGCACTACAGGACTAGCGGGAGTAACAGATACGCAGTATTTT.

This clonotype was detected many times. The gene calls are TRBV6-4 and TRBJ2-1; the match to TRBD2 covers 10 bases. CDR1 is MRHNA and CDR2 is SNTAGT in the germline V gene. Germline trimming cut 6 bases from V and 7 bases from J; bases unmatched to any gene: 9. The CDR3 spans 15 residues. The chain's CDR3 is CASRKSGGVWNEQFF. Written as DNA, the CDR3 is TGTGCCAGCAGGAAAAGCGGGGGGGTCTGGAATGAGCAGTTCTTC.

There are a few counts of this clonotype. The chain links TRBV14 to TRBJ2-2; D is unresolved. Germline V lookup: CDR1 SGHDN, CDR2 FVKESK. CDR3 length equals 16 residues. V lost 0 bases to trimming and J lost 6 bases, with 14 bases between them. CDR3 residues: CASSQELRPTAGELFF. The CDR3 DNA sequence: TGTGCCAGCAGCCAAGAACTCAGACCCACGGCCGGGGAGCTGTTTTTT.

This clonotype occurred many times. CDR3 residues: CASSFPGGTNGELFF. CDR3 coding DNA: TGTGCCAGCAGCTTCCCGGGGGGGACGAACGGGGAGCTGTTTTTT. The rearrangement uses TRBV12-3 or TRBV12-4 and TRBJ2-2; 8 positions agree with TRBD2. The CDR3 sequence is 15 residues long. With 6 bases clipped from V and 7 bases from J, the junction kept 10 bases outside the gene matches.

Many counts were recorded for this clonotype. The chain employs TRBV14 and TRBJ2-1; D call uncertain. The V gene lost 0 bases and the J gene lost 9 bases, with 9 bases spanning the gap. Germline loops: CDR1 SGHDN, CDR2 FVKESK. This CDR3 region has 13 residues. The CDR3 nucleotides read TGTGCCAGCAGCCAAGATTATAGGGCTGAGCAGTTCTTC. Its protein product is CASSQDYRAEQFF.

This clonotype was observed a handful of times. This chain links TRBV2 with TRBJ2-3; D is perhaps TRBD2 (5 bases). CDR1 SNHLY and CDR2 FYNNEI come from the germline V gene. V gave up 4 bases and J gave up 1 base, with 15 bases separating them. This CDR3 region has 16 residues. The CDR3: CASSAGLPLGTDTQYF. CDR3 coding DNA: TGTGCCAGCAGTGCTGGACTCCCCCTCGGCACAGATACGCAGTATTTT.

Only a few counts were recorded for this clonotype. This sequence joins TRBV29-1 and TRBJ2-7, with TRBD2 as a possible D gene (5 bases). This CDR3 contains 13 residues. Between the trimmed V and J ends, which lost 3 bases and 3 bases, there was a span of 12 bases. Germline-derived CDR1 and CDR2 are SQVTM and ANQGSEA. The CDR3 coding sequence is TGCAGCGTTGAGTCGCGGGTAGGCTACGAGCAGTACTTC. Protein sequence: CSVESRVGYEQYF.

V and J are TRBV27 and TRBJ2-1, with D possibly TRBD2 on 6 matching bases. CDR3 size: 13 residues. Trimming left V 5 bases short and J 8 bases short, with 13 bases between. Germline CDR1 reads MNHEY; CDR2 reads SMNVEV (reference sequence). The CDR3 sequence: CASSHGTADEQFF. CDR3 bases: TGTGCCAGCAGTCACGGGACTGCGGATGAGCAGTTCTTC.

This clonotype was counted a few times. The chain couples TRBV11-3 to TRBJ1-1, with D tentatively TRBD1 (6 bases). The germline V and J ends were trimmed by 1 base and 0 bases, with 12 bases remaining between them. The CDR3 loop spans 16 amino acids. CDR1 and CDR2 from the germline V gene are SGHNT and YENEEA. The CDR3 DNA sequence: TGTGCCAGCAGCTTAGGGTTCGGGGGCATGAACACTGAAGCTTTCTTT. It yields the protein CASSLGFGGMNTEAFF.

This clonotype was observed a few times. The genes are TRBV29-1 and TRBJ2-6, with a possible D match to TRBD2 (5 bases). From germline, CDR1 is SQVTM and CDR2 ANQGSEA. V was trimmed by 7 bases and J by 0 bases, leaving 10 bases between them. There are 14 residues in the CDR3. The CDR3 loop is CSAPEGSGANVLTF. The DNA for the CDR3 is TGCAGCGCTCCCGAGGGCTCTGGGGCCAACGTCCTGACTTTC.

The genes are TRBV29-1 and TRBJ2-1, with D tentatively TRBD2 (6 bases). The CDR3 runs to 14 residues. Trimming left V 6 bases short and J 4 bases short, with 16 bases between. Germline CDR1 SQVTM, CDR2 ANQGSEA. The CDR3 region has the DNA TGCAGCGTCACCCGGGACTCGGGTTACAATGAGCAGTTCTTC. It codes for CSVTRDSGYNEQFF.

This clonotype showed up many times. This rearrangement joins TRBV20-1 to TRBJ1-3; D may be TRBD1 (6 bases). There are 15 residues in the CDR3. Trimming stripped 4 bases from V and 2 bases from J, with 15 bases between. CDR1 is DFQATT and CDR2 is SNEGSKA in the germline V gene (reference sequence). The CDR3 reads CSAKGGRGAGNTIYF. CDR3 nucleotides: TGCAGTGCTAAGGGGGGTAGGGGCGCTGGAAACACCATATATTTT.

The table lists this clonotype with a few counts. This chain joins TRBV5-1 and TRBJ2-2; the D gene is possibly TRBD1 (6 bases). The CDR3 is 14 residues long. Germline values: CDR1 SGHRS, CDR2 YFSETQ. The V end lost 3 bases, the J end lost 6 bases, and 12 bases lay between the germline ends. CDR3 sequence reads: CASSSQGDSGELFF. The CDR3 DNA sequence: TGCGCCAGCAGCTCACAGGGAGATTCCGGGGAGCTGTTTTTT. The full variable domain, completed using reference TRBV5-1 and TRBJ2-2, is KAGVTQTPRYLIKTRGQQVTLSCSPISGHRSVSWYQQTPGQGLQFLFEYFSETQRNKGNFPGRFSGRQFSNSRSEMNVSTLELGDSALYLCASSSQGDSGELFFGEGSRLTVL.

The V and J genes are TRBV7-9 and TRBJ1-3; possibly TRBD1 for D (5 bases). Germline CDR1 and CDR2: SEHNR and FQNEAQ (reference sequence). V shed 5 bases and J shed 0 bases, with 17 bases lying between them. The CDR3 totals 17 residues. CDR3 sequence: CASSRALTGGSGNTIYF. The CDR3 DNA reads as TGTGCCAGCAGCCGCGCTCTGACTGGGGGCTCTGGAAACACCATATATTTT.

This clonotype was observed a few times. The V and J genes are TRBV7-9 and TRBJ2-3; 15 nucleotides match TRBD2. The J segment lost 5 bases and the V segment lost 5 bases, leaving 5 bases of the junction unmatched. The CDR3 extends over 16 amino acids. Germline V gene sequence: CDR1 SEHNR, CDR2 FQNEAQ (reference sequence). The chain's CDR3 is CASSPGLAGGLDTQYF. CDR3 DNA: TGTGCCAGCAGCCCGGGACTAGCGGGAGGCCTAGATACGCAGTATTTT.

There are a few counts of this clonotype. This chain uses TRBV28 with TRBJ2-2; 8 bases are a match to TRBD2. Germline V lookup: CDR1 MDHEN, CDR2 SYDVKM. This CDR3 spans 15 amino acids. J was trimmed by 7 bases and V by 6 bases; bases with no gene match: 10. This CDR3 is CASSTGLGFRGELFF. CDR3 DNA: TGTGCCAGCAGCACGGGACTAGGGTTCCGCGGGGAGCTGTTTTTT.

In its sample, this clonotype was seen many times. The J gene is TRBJ2-1, the V gene TRBV29-1; D is unclear. The ends were cut back, 7 bases at V and 3 bases at J, with 22 bases in the middle. The CDR3 runs 16 residues. CDR1 and CDR2 (germline): SQVTM, ANQGSEA. The CDR3 region has the DNA TGCAGCGGCACCCCCGTGGGCAGAATGAACTACAATGAGCAGTTCTTC. Translating it yields CSGTPVGRMNYNEQFF.

This chain joins TRBV25-1 and TRBJ1-4; no clear D gene. The CDR3 is made up of 12 amino acids. The germline V gene encodes CDR1 MGHDK and CDR2 SYGVNS. The V and J ends lost 4 bases and 5 bases respectively, with 5 bases between them. The CDR3 DNA is TGTGCCAGCAGTGGTAACAATGAAAAACTGTTTTTT. This sequence encodes CASSGNNEKLFF.

This clonotype was recorded a few times. V usage is TRBV20-1 and J usage is TRBJ2-7; 11 bases are shared with TRBD2. After removal of 6 bases from V and 3 bases from J, the junction contained 4 bases not matched to a gene. CDR1 and CDR2 from the germline V gene are DFQATT and SNEGSKA (reference sequence). CDR3 length: 13 amino acids. Written as DNA, the CDR3 is TGCAGTGCCATACTAGCGGGAGTCTACGAGCAGTACTTC. It codes for CSAILAGVYEQYF.

This clonotype occurred a few times. V and J are TRBV20-1 and TRBJ2-7; a possible D gene is TRBD1 (5 bases). V was clipped by 0 bases and J by 3 bases, with 15 bases between them. CDR1 DFQATT and CDR2 SNEGSKA come from the germline V gene (reference sequence). This CDR3 is 15 amino acids long. CDR3 in DNA: TGCAGTGCTAGAGATTTCGGGCAGGGCGACTACGAGCAGTACTTC. This codes for CSARDFGQGDYEQYF.

The chain recombines TRBV24-1 with TRBJ2-1; 12 bases map to TRBD2. Unmatched junction bases numbered 4, after V lost 1 base and J lost 4 bases. Germline V gene data show CDR1 as KGHDR and CDR2 as SFDVKD. The CDR3 covers 17 residues. DNA of the CDR3: TGTGCCACCAGTGATTTTCTGACTAGCGGGGGTTACAATGAGCAGTTCTTC. Translated, it gives CATSDFLTSGGYNEQFF.

This chain connects TRBV4-3 to TRBJ2-1; TRBD2 matches 10 bases. The CDR3 extends over 17 amino acids. The V and J ends lost 3 bases and 7 bases, in that order; junction bases with no gene match: 12. In germline, CDR1 is LGHNA, CDR2 YSLEER. The CDR3 is CASSHSLAGALGNEQFF. In DNA, the CDR3 is TGCGCCAGCAGCCATTCCCTAGCGGGAGCCTTAGGGAATGAGCAGTTCTTC.

This clonotype was seen a handful of times. The chain uses TRBV12-5 and TRBJ1-1; D might be TRBD1 (6 bases). The ends were cut back, 2 bases at V and 8 bases at J, with 9 bases in the middle. The CDR3 is made up of 12 amino acids. CDR1 and CDR2 from the germline V gene are LGHNT and FRNRAP. The CDR3 sequence: CASGLTTGEAFF. DNA of the CDR3: TGTGCTAGTGGTTTGACCACAGGGGAAGCTTTCTTT.

This rearrangement joins TRBV7-2 to TRBJ2-7; D uncertain. Trimming cost V 3 bases and J 0 bases, with 9 bases left between them. CDR3 length: 14 amino acids. Germline V gene lookup returns CDR1 SGHTA and CDR2 FQGNSA. The CDR3 bases are TGTGCCAGCAGCTTTTGGGGTTACTCCTACGAGCAGTACTTC. This gives the protein CASSFWGYSYEQYF.

This clonotype was observed many times. The V and J genes are TRBV7-2 and TRBJ2-1; D not certain. The CDR3 has 11 residues. V dropped 4 bases and J dropped 14 bases, with 12 bases sitting between them. Germline values: CDR1 SGHTA, CDR2 FQGNSA. CDR3 bases: TGTGCCAGCAGCTCTGGGAACGCGGAGTTCTTC. This encodes CASSSGNAEFF.

The J gene is TRBJ1-6, the V gene TRBV12-3 or TRBV12-4; D unclear. V was trimmed by 5 bases and J by 0 bases, leaving 11 bases between them. The CDR3 consists of 16 residues. CDR3 loop: CASSLRGSSYNSPLHF. CDR3 nucleotide sequence: TGTGCCAGCAGTCTACGTGGAAGCTCCTATAATTCACCCCTCCACTTT.